Shown below are 5 T cell receptor beta chains from a single sample sequenced in a study of blood T cell repertoires in COVID-19. The data were produced by immunoSEQ multiplex PCR, yet TCRdb's version contains in-frame clones alone and is incomplete. In the table there are 250,000 to 300,000 clones, around 90% of which are singletons. The source material was PBMCs or T cells enriched from blood (not recorded which). Receptors were obtained from a woman aged 40 to 50 with acute COVID-19.

The J gene is TRBJ1-5, the V gene TRBV7-2, with a weak D call TRBD1 (5 bases). CDR1 SGHTA and CDR2 FQGNSA come from the germline V gene. The CDR3 sequence is 15 residues long. Trimming stripped 1 base from V and 9 bases from J, with 16 bases between. This CDR3 is CASSLGQGFLGPQHF. The CDR3 DNA sequence: TGTGCCAGCAGCTTAGGGCAGGGTTTCCTTGGGCCCCAGCATTTT.

The rearrangement uses TRBV28 and TRBJ1-5; tentatively, D is TRBD1 (6 bases). Germline loops: CDR1 MDHEN, CDR2 SYDVKM. Trimming took 7 bases from V and 0 from J, leaving 13 bases between them. This CDR3 is 15 amino acids long. CDR3 in amino acids: CASKMGHGSNQPQHF. As DNA, the CDR3 is TGTGCCAGCAAGATGGGACACGGTAGCAATCAGCCCCAGCATTTT.

This chain connects TRBV27 to TRBJ1-3; 7 positions match TRBD1. J lost 4 bases, V lost 0 bases, and 0 bases had no gene match. Per germline, CDR1 MNHEY and CDR2 SMNVEV (reference sequence). CDR3 length equals 14 residues. The CDR3 nucleotides read TGTGCCAGCAGTTTATCGGGACAGGGAAACACCATATATTTT. This translates into CASSLSGQGNTIYF.

This clone has only one observation. J is TRBJ1-1 and V is TRBV2; TRBD1 aligns across 7 bases. Trimming took 5 bases from V and 6 from J; bases not matched to a gene: 6. The CDR3 covers 13 residues. Germline V CDR1 and CDR2: SNHLY, FYNNEI. CDR3 in amino acids: CASSFTQGAEAFF. The CDR3, as DNA: TGTGCCAGCAGTTTCACGCAGGGGGCTGAAGCTTTCTTT.

V is TRBV24-1 and J is TRBJ2-7, with TRBD1 identical over 10 bases. Trimming at V came to 4 bases and at J to 3 bases, leaving 5 bases not matched to a gene. Germline CDR1 and CDR2: KGHDR and SFDVKD. The CDR3 covers 15 residues. DNA of the CDR3: TGTGCCACCAGTGAGTCGGGGACAGGGGACTACGAGCAGTACTTC. Translated: CATSESGTGDYEQYF.